This TCR beta chain was recovered during a study of post-analysis software for immune sequencing data. General observations from the study: Higher frequency in patients than in controls was seen for about five TRBV segments, with TRBV5-6, TRBV5-1 and TRBV20-1 among them. People with multiple sclerosis had a significantly lower normalized Chao1 diversity than controls did.

With regard to this clonotype: What it binds is unknown.

CDR3 length equals 16 residues. The J segment lost 5 bases and the V segment lost 0 bases, leaving 6 bases of the junction unmatched. Presence of unique molecular identifiers characterized the TCR beta cDNA libraries. One entry per CDR3 protein results from TCRdb running MiXCR on the PCR reads. This sample carries hundreds of thousands of distinct CDR3 sequences, around 60% of them seen once, and the ten largest clones take over 9%. Sequences were obtained from blood. The V gene is TRBV12-3 or TRBV12-4, the J gene TRBJ2-1; 8 bases align to TRBD1. This receptor was identified in a girl aged 2 to 9 with multiple sclerosis. The DNA of the CDR3 is TGTGCCAGCAGTTTAGCCGGGACAGGTGTCCACAATGAGCAGTTCTTC. Encoded protein: CASSLAGTGVHNEQFF.